The 10 T cell receptor beta chains below were found in one sample sequenced in a study of T-cell memory formation after mild COVID-19. One entry per CDR3 protein, called by TCRdb with MiXCR from the 5' RACE reads. The repertoire holds around 300,000 distinct CDR3 sequences, roughly an eighth seen once, with 22% in the top ten. Sequencing used PBMCs or a T cell subset sorted from them (not recorded which). These receptors came from a man between 18 and 29 years old who had mild COVID-19 (a few samples of this study predate the infection). Cell type and time point are not known.

This clonotype was counted only a few times. CDR3: CASSEMMGIQETQYF. The DNA for the CDR3 is TGTGCCAGCAGTGAAATGATGGGGATACAAGAGACCCAGTACTTC. The rearrangement uses TRBV2 and TRBJ2-5; no firm D call. Germline values: CDR1 SNHLY, CDR2 FYNNEI. The CDR3 spans 15 residues. Trimming cost V 2 bases and J 2 bases, with 12 bases left between them.

Note on this clonotype: A much larger clone lies a single base off, so this may be a read error. It is likely a read error, because the conserved phenylalanine at the end of the CDR3 is missing. This chain links TRBV2 with TRBJ2-6, with D unresolved. This CDR3 is built from 14 residues. The germline gives CDR1 SNHLY, CDR2 FYNNEI. V lost 4 bases and J 0 bases, leaving 4 bases between the germline ends. This chain's CDR3 is CASSASSGANVLTV. The CDR3 DNA reads TGTGCCAGCAGTGCGAGCTCTGGGGCCAACGTCCTGACTGTC.

This sequence joins TRBV14 and TRBJ2-3, with TRBD1 matching over 9 bases. The ends lost 4 bases at V and 6 bases at J; junction bases unmatched: 11. The CDR3 has 16 residues. Germline V gene sequence: CDR1 SGHDN, CDR2 FVKESK. In DNA, the CDR3 is TGTGCCAGCAGCCCGCCCGGGACAGGGCCCACCGATACGCAGTATTTT. Amino acids: CASSPPGTGPTDTQYF.

V and J are TRBV18 and TRBJ2-3; maybe TRBD2 (5 bases). This CDR3 has 14 residues. Germline CDR1 and CDR2: KGHSH and LQKENI. The V gene lost 6 bases and the J gene lost 1 base, with 11 bases spanning the gap. CDR3 in DNA: TGTGCCAGCTCGGTTAGGCGGGGCACAGATACGCAGTATTTT. It translates to CASSVRRGTDTQYF.

The chain links TRBV27 to TRBJ1-1; TRBD1 aligns across 10 bases. The CDR3 runs 14 residues. CDR1 is MNHEY and CDR2 is SMNVEV in the germline V gene (reference sequence). The trim removed 3 bases at V and 5 bases at J, leaving 3 bases unmatched. The chain's CDR3 is CASSFGTGETEAFF. The CDR3 DNA sequence: TGTGCCAGCAGTTTCGGGACAGGGGAGACTGAAGCTTTCTTT.

This chain connects TRBV16 to TRBJ2-3; D is possibly TRBD2 (5 bases). The germline V gene has CDR1 KGHSY and CDR2 FQNENV. The CDR3 length is 11 residues. V lost 4 bases to trimming and J lost 8 bases, with 7 bases between them. The CDR3 DNA reads as TGTGCCAGCAGCCCAGAGGGTACGCAGTATTTT. Its translation is CASSPEGTQYF.

The chain employs TRBV7-6 and TRBJ1-1; TRBD1 agrees at 7 bases. CDR1 and CDR2 (germline): SGHVS, FNYEAQ. V lost 4 bases to trimming and J lost 6 bases; unmatched junction nucleotides: 5. The CDR3 runs 13 residues. This chain's CDR3 is CASSSTGYAEAFF. CDR3 DNA: TGTGCCAGCAGCTCGACAGGGTACGCTGAAGCTTTCTTT.

The J gene is TRBJ1-6, the V gene TRBV11-2; a possible D gene is TRBD1 (6 bases). CDR3 length: 17 amino acids. Per germline, CDR1 SGHAT and CDR2 FQNNGV. V dropped 5 bases and J dropped 0 bases, with 14 bases sitting between them. CDR3 in amino acids: CASSQRTASSYNSPLHF. The CDR3 coding sequence is TGTGCCAGCAGCCAACGGACAGCAAGCTCCTATAATTCACCCCTCCACTTT.

J is TRBJ2-3 and V is TRBV4-2; the D is unclear. The germline V gene encodes CDR1 LGHNA and CDR2 YNFKEQ. The CDR3 contains 14 residues. V was shortened by 1 base and J by 3 bases, with 8 bases between the two germline ends. The CDR3 DNA reads TGTGCCAGCAGCCAAGTCGAGGTTACAGATACGCAGTATTTT. Its protein is CASSQVEVTDTQYF.

This clonotype has more than one count but fewer than ten. This chain links TRBV7-8 with TRBJ1-3; unclear D gene. Trimming left V 5 bases short and J 0 bases short, with 14 bases between. There are 16 residues in the CDR3. Germline V gene sequence: CDR1 SGHVS, CDR2 FQNEAQ. As DNA, the CDR3 is TGTGCCAGCAGCCCTCCGGACGAAAGCTCTGGAAACACCATATATTTT. It codes for CASSPPDESSGNTIYF.